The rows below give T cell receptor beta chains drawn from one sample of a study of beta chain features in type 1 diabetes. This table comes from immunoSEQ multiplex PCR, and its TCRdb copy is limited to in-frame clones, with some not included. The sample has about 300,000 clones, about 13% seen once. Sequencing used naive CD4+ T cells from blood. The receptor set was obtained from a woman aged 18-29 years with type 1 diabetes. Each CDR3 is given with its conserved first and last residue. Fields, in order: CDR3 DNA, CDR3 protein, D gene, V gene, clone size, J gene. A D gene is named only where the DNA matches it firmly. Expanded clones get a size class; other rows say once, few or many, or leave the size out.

TGTGCCACCAGCAGAGCCAGGGCCCTCTACAATGAGCAGTTCTTC | CATSRARALYNEQFF | . | TRBV15 | . | TRBJ2-1
TGTGCCAGTAGTAACTACACGGGACTAAATCAGTTCTTC | CASSNYTGLNQFF | TRBD2 | TRBV19 | . | TRBJ2-1
TGTGCCAGCAAGCCGGGTCTGATCTATGGCTACACCTTC | CASKPGLIYGYTF | . | TRBV28 | . | TRBJ1-2
TGTGCCAGCAGCTTGTGGGGGCTTACCTACGAGCAGTACTTC | CASSLWGLTYEQYF | . | TRBV5-8 | few | TRBJ2-7
TGTGCCAGCAGCGACAGGGAAAACACTGAAGCTTTCTTT | CASSDRENTEAFF | TRBD1 | TRBV2 | . | TRBJ1-1
TGTGCCAGTAGGCTAGCGGGAGTGTCCAATGAGCAGTTCTTC | CASRLAGVSNEQFF | TRBD2 | TRBV19 | . | TRBJ2-1
TGCAGCGCCACAGGTAACACTGAAGCTTTCTTT | CSATGNTEAFF | . | TRBV29-1 | . | TRBJ1-1
TGCACCAGCAGCCAAGAAAAGGGCAGGGGGAATAGCAATCAGCCCCAGCATTTT | CTSSQEKGRGNSNQPQHF | . | TRBV1 | . | TRBJ1-5
TGTGCCAGCCAATCCGCTCGGGAGACCCAGTACTTC | CASQSARETQYF | . | TRBV6-5 | . | TRBJ2-5
TGTGCCAGCAGTTTCCGGGACAGGGGCTATGGCTACACCTTC | CASSFRDRGYGYTF | TRBD1 | TRBV6-5 | few | TRBJ1-2
TGTGCCAGCAGCGGTGTCTACGCGAACACCGGGGAGCTGTTTTTT | CASSGVYANTGELFF | . | TRBV9 | . | TRBJ2-2
TGTGCCAGCAGCCCAGCGGCCACAGATACGCAGTATTTT | CASSPAATDTQYF | . | TRBV14 | . | TRBJ2-3
TGCGCCAGCAGCCCGGGGGACAGGGACGAGCAGTACTTC | CASSPGDRDEQYF | TRBD1 | TRBV4-3 | . | TRBJ2-7
TGCGCCAGCAGCTTGGCGGGACTAGCGGGAGTAACCTACAATGAGCAGTTCTTC | CASSLAGLAGVTYNEQFF | TRBD2 | TRBV5-1 | few | TRBJ2-1
TGTGCCAGCAGCCCCTCTCGGGAGACCCAGTACTTC | CASSPSRETQYF | . | TRBV7-7 | few | TRBJ2-5
TGTGCCATCAGTGATCGTTATGAGCAGTTCTTC | CAISDRYEQFF | . | TRBV10-3 | few | TRBJ2-1
TGTGCCAGCCGGGAATTTGGCGGGAGGGCCGTTTCAGATACGCAGTATTTT | CASREFGGRAVSDTQYF | TRBD2 | TRBV2 | few | TRBJ2-3
TGTGCCAGCAGGATCGGACAGACCTCTGGGGCCAACGTCCTGACTTTC | CASRIGQTSGANVLTF | . | TRBV2 | few | TRBJ2-6
TGTGCCAGCTCACCCAACTCCTACAATGAGCAGTTCTTC | CASSPNSYNEQFF | . | TRBV18 | few | TRBJ2-1
TGCAGTGCTAGCGAGTTGAGCGAAGCTTTCTTT | CSASELSEAFF | . | TRBV20-1 | few | TRBJ1-1
TGTGCCACCAGCCCCCCACTACGGACTAGCGGGAGGCGCGATGAGCAGTTCTTC | CATSPPLRTSGRRDEQFF | TRBD2 | TRBV15 | few | TRBJ2-1
TGTGCCAGCAGCTTAGGAGGGAGGCCCTATGGCTACACCTTC | CASSLGGRPYGYTF | . | TRBV7-2 | . | TRBJ1-2
TGTGCCAGCACGCTCCCCACGGGGGGCAGCTATGGCTACACCTTC | CASTLPTGGSYGYTF | . | TRBV28 | few | TRBJ1-2
TGTGCCACCCAAAGGAGGGAGCAAGAGACCCAGTACTTC | CATQRREQETQYF | . | TRBV15 | few | TRBJ2-5
TGTGCCAGCAGCTTGAGGCAGGGGGCAGGTGAGCAGTTCTTC | CASSLRQGAGEQFF | TRBD1 | TRBV11-3 | . | TRBJ2-1